These 26 T cell receptor beta chains were all obtained from the same sample, sequenced in a study of post-analysis software for immune sequencing data. Their antigens are not known. Study-wide results and caveats: In patients, TRBV5-6, TRBV5-1 and TRBV20-1 belonged to five TRBV segments found more frequently than in controls.

The TCR beta cDNA libraries carried unique molecular identifiers. TCRdb re-derived calls from the PCR reads in MiXCR, one entry per CDR3 protein. The data contain roughly 700,000 distinct CDR3 sequences, 25% to 30% of them singletons. Sequenced sample: blood. These receptor sequences come from a girl aged 10 to 17 with multiple sclerosis.

This clonotype was seen more than once but under ten times. This chain connects TRBV4-1 to TRBJ2-1; perhaps D is TRBD1 or TRBD2 (5 bases each). This CDR3 contains 13 residues. Germline V gene lookup returns CDR1 MGHRA and CDR2 YSYEKL. Trimming cost V 1 base and J 5 bases, with 6 bases left between them. The CDR3 nucleotides are TGCGCCAGCAGCCAAGGGGGGAACAATGAGCAGTTCTTC. The encoded protein is CASSQGGNNEQFF.

V and J are TRBV20-1 and TRBJ1-2; D unclear. The V and J ends lost 0 bases and 4 bases respectively, with 18 bases between them. CDR3 length equals 16 residues. Germline V CDR1 and CDR2: DFQATT, SNEGSKA (reference sequence). CDR3 sequence reads: CSARDNGRRELYGYTF. The CDR3 DNA is TGCAGTGCTAGAGATAACGGACGGCGGGAGCTCTATGGCTACACCTTC.

The chain has TRBV5-1 and TRBJ2-1, with D perhaps matching TRBD1 or TRBD2 (5 bases each). The CDR3 extends over 17 amino acids. V was cut by 4 bases and J by 5 bases, with 22 bases left in between. Per germline, CDR1 SGHRS and CDR2 YFSETQ. The CDR3 region has the DNA TGCGCCAGCAGCCGAAGAACCGGGACCTCAGCGAACAATGAGCAGTTCTTC. The encoded protein is CASSRRTGTSANNEQFF.

The chain recombines TRBV20-1 with TRBJ2-1; D possibly corresponds to TRBD2 (6 bases). TRBJ2-7 explains the end of the DNA better; the J call may be wrong. This CDR3 is 15 amino acids long. Germline values: CDR1 DFQATT, CDR2 SNEGSKA (reference sequence). CDR3: CSAPGLYSSYNEQYF. DNA for the CDR3: TGCAGTGCTCCGGGACTTTACAGCTCCTACAATGAGCAGTACTTC.

The gene calls are TRBV28 and TRBJ2-1, with TRBD1 matching over 8 bases. This CDR3 spans 14 amino acids. The J segment lost 6 bases and the V segment lost 8 bases, leaving 9 bases of the junction unmatched. In germline, CDR1 is MDHEN, CDR2 SYDVKM. The CDR3 sequence: CASPPGQESNEQFF. The CDR3, as DNA: TGTGCCAGCCCCCCGGGACAGGAAAGCAATGAGCAGTTCTTC. The full variable domain, with the rest looked up from reference TRBV28 and TRBJ2-1, is DVKVTQSSRYLVKRTGEKVFLECVQDMDHENMFWYRQDPGLGLRLIYFSYDVKMKEKGDIPEGYSVSREKKERFSLILESASTNQTSMYLCASPPGQESNEQFFGPGTRLTVL.

This clonotype turned up a few times. This chain joins TRBV7-2 and TRBJ2-7; the D gene could be TRBD1 or TRBD2 (6 bases each). The germline V gene encodes CDR1 SGHTA and CDR2 FQGNSA. CDR3 length equals 15 residues. Trimming took off 3 bases at V and 6 bases at J, with 18 bases between the two ends. The DNA of the CDR3 is TGTGCCAGCAGCTTTTCTGGGACAAGCGGGTCCGAGCAGTACTTC. Its protein is CASSFSGTSGSEQYF.

This chain links TRBV14 with TRBJ2-7; possibly TRBD2 for D (7 bases). The end of the DNA is better explained by TRBJ2-5, so the J call may be wrong. CDR3 size: 15 residues. Germline V gives CDR1 SGHDN, CDR2 FVKESK. CDR3 sequence: CASSPAGGPGGTQYF. The CDR3 region has the DNA TGTGCCAGCAGCCCCGCCGGGGGGCCCGGTGGGACCCAGTACTTC.

Note on this clonotype: A junction boundary mismatches the germline segment, possibly from a read error. The gene calls are TRBV6-2 or TRBV6-3 and TRBJ2-1, with 11 nucleotides matching TRBD2. CDR1 and CDR2 from the germline V gene are MNHEY and SVGEGT. CDR3 length: 18 residues. The chain's CDR3 is CAGSFTTSGISSYNEQFF. In DNA, the CDR3 is TGTGCCGGCAGTTTCACGACTAGCGGGATTTCCTCCTACAATGAGCAGTTCTTC.

This rearrangement joins TRBV7-9 to TRBJ2-7; no firm D call. The V and J ends lost 1 base and 0 bases respectively, with 13 bases between them. The CDR3 is 16 residues long. The germline V gene has CDR1 SEHNR and CDR2 FQNEAQ (reference sequence). The CDR3, as DNA: TGTGCCAGCAGCTTAGTATTATCCGACGGCTCCTACGAGCAGTACTTC. Amino acids: CASSLVLSDGSYEQYF.

The V and J genes are TRBV6-5 and TRBJ2-3; D might be TRBD1 (5 bases). Germline CDR1 MNHEY, CDR2 SVGAGI. The CDR3 loop spans 15 amino acids. V shed 0 bases and J shed 2 bases, with 9 bases lying between them. CDR3: CASSYSVQDTDTQYF. CDR3 bases: TGTGCCAGCAGTTACTCGGTACAGGACACAGATACGCAGTATTTT.

This clonotype was seen only a few times. The chain links TRBV15 to TRBJ1-5; D is perhaps TRBD1 (6 bases). V lost 5 bases, J lost 8 bases, and 25 bases lay in between. The CDR3 is 17 amino acids. Looked up from germline, CDR1 is LNHNV and CDR2 is YYDKDF (reference sequence). CDR3 nucleotides: TGTGCCACCAGCGGGGACGATTGGGGGGACATTTATGAGCCCCAGCATTTT. Encoded protein: CATSGDDWGDIYEPQHF.

The gene calls are TRBV5-1 and TRBJ2-3; D remains unclear. Trimming removed 3 bases at V and 0 bases at J, with 8 bases between. Germline V gene lookup returns CDR1 SGHRS and CDR2 YFSETQ. There are 14 residues in the CDR3. The CDR3 nucleotides are TGCGCCAGCAGCTCCGATCTTAGCACAGATACGCAGTATTTT. It specifies CASSSDLSTDTQYF.

CDR3 DNA sequence: TGTGCCAGCAGCGGTCAGAGGCGGGTGAGCTCCTACGAGCAGTACTTC. As protein: CASSGQRRVSSYEQYF. The rearrangement links TRBV9 to TRBJ2-7; tentative D call: TRBD2 (5 bases). V dropped 3 bases and J dropped 0 bases, with 16 bases sitting between them. The CDR3 covers 16 residues. In germline, CDR1 is SGDLS, CDR2 YYNGEE.

This clonotype was seen only a few times. The rearrangement links TRBV27 to TRBJ2-7; 9 bases are a match to TRBD1. Germline values: CDR1 MNHEY, CDR2 SMNVEV (reference sequence). There are 15 residues in the CDR3. Losses at the gene ends were 6 bases for V and 3 bases for J; bases not matched to a gene: 9. CDR3 residues: CASRQTGGLVYEQYF. CDR3 coding DNA: TGTGCCAGCAGGCAAACAGGGGGCCTCGTCTACGAGCAGTACTTC.

The chain employs TRBV29-1 and TRBJ1-1; D is uncertain. The CDR3 runs 13 residues. Germline CDR1 and CDR2: SQVTM and ANQGSEA. Trimming shortened V by 4 bases and J by 5 bases, and 14 bases separated the two germline ends. Here the CDR3 reads CSVANNIETEAFF. CDR3 DNA: TGCAGCGTTGCGAATAACATCGAGACTGAAGCTTTCTTT.

V usage is TRBV7-2 and J usage is TRBJ1-2, with 7 positions matching TRBD1. CDR3 length: 15 amino acids. The V gene's germline CDR1 is SGHTA and CDR2 FQGNSA. The J segment lost 5 bases and the V segment lost 5 bases, leaving 11 bases of the junction unmatched. The CDR3 sequence: CASSRGGQGQYGYTF. In DNA form, the CDR3 reads TGTGCCAGCAGCAGAGGGGGGCAGGGACAGTATGGCTACACCTTC.

V and J are TRBV20-1 and TRBJ1-5; D remains ambiguous. V was clipped by 1 base and J by 2 bases, with 9 bases between them. In germline, CDR1 is DFQATT, CDR2 SNEGSKA (reference sequence). This CDR3 has 14 residues. CDR3 nucleotides: TGCAGTGCTAGAGTAGCGCAAGGCAATCAGCCCCAGCATTTT. This translates into CSARVAQGNQPQHF.

The genes are TRBV7-2 and TRBJ2-7; the D is unclear. This CDR3 has 16 residues. Germline V lookup: CDR1 SGHTA, CDR2 FQGNSA. With 2 bases removed from V and 7 bases from J, the gap between germline ends came to 21 bases. In DNA, the CDR3 is TGTGCCAGCAGCTTATCCCGGATGAGATCCGGTAGTGAGCAGTACTTC. It yields the protein CASSLSRMRSGSEQYF.

Ten or more counts support this clonotype. The V call is TRBV12-3 or TRBV12-4, the J call TRBJ2-7, with no clear D. The CDR3 is 12 amino acids. Trimming took off 8 bases at V and 2 bases at J, with 10 bases between the two ends. The CDR3 DNA reads as TGTGCCAGCGGACCGGGCCCCTACGAGCAGTACTTC. Its translation: CASGPGPYEQYF.

The chain carries TRBV7-9 and TRBJ2-7, with D possibly TRBD1 on 5 matching bases. Germline V gene lookup returns CDR1 SEHNR and CDR2 FQNEAQ (reference sequence). The CDR3 extends over 12 amino acids. The V and J ends lost 8 bases and 2 bases respectively, with 10 bases between them. CDR3 protein: CASGDSPYEQYF. The CDR3 bases are TGTGCCAGCGGAGACAGTCCCTACGAGCAGTACTTC.

The chain uses TRBV20-1 and TRBJ2-1, with D tentatively TRBD2 (5 bases). V lost 4 bases, J lost 6 bases, and 16 bases lay in between. The germline V gene encodes CDR1 DFQATT and CDR2 SNEGSKA (reference sequence). The CDR3 sequence is 14 residues long. The DNA for the CDR3 is TGCAGTGCTATAAGATCGGACTCCAGCAATGAGCAGTTCTTC. Protein sequence: CSAIRSDSSNEQFF.

This clonotype has only a few counts. The CDR3 nucleotides read TGTGCCAGTAGTACGAAGGGGACACCAGGGAGGTACGAGCAGTACTTC. This codes for CASSTKGTPGRYEQYF. This chain joins TRBV19 and TRBJ2-7; D tentatively fits TRBD1 or TRBD2 (6 bases each). Germline lookup yields CDR1 LNHDA and CDR2 SQIVND (reference sequence). The germline V and J ends were trimmed by 4 bases and 4 bases, with 20 bases remaining between them. The length of the CDR3 is 16 residues. Supplemented by reference TRBV19 and TRBJ2-7, the full variable domain reads DGGITQSPKYLFRKEGQNVTLSCEQNLNHDAMYWYRQDPGQGLRLIYYSQIVNDFQKGDIAEGYSVSREKKESFPLTVTSAQKNPTAFYLCASSTKGTPGRYEQYFGPGTRLTVT.

The chain is built from TRBV20-1 and TRBJ2-7, with 9 bases matching TRBD1. This CDR3 spans 15 amino acids. V lost 0 bases and J lost 0; bases outside the gene matches: 3. In germline, CDR1 is DFQATT, CDR2 SNEGSKA (reference sequence). CDR3 residues: CSAREGTGISYEQYF. The CDR3 coding sequence is TGCAGTGCTAGAGAAGGGACAGGGATCTCCTACGAGCAGTACTTC.

This clonotype appeared a few times. The chain recombines TRBV6-6 with TRBJ2-4, with D maybe TRBD2 (5 bases). The length of the CDR3 is 11 residues. CDR1 is MNHNY and CDR2 is SVGAGI in the germline V gene (reference sequence). V lost 2 bases, J lost 13 bases, and 9 bases lay in between. CDR3 in amino acids: CASSYREEQYF. CDR3 nucleotide sequence: TGTGCCAGCAGTTACCGGGAAGAGCAGTACTTC.

This clonotype turned up a few times. The chain employs TRBV7-9 and TRBJ2-7, with 12 positions matching TRBD1. CDR1 and CDR2 from the germline V gene are SEHNR and FQNEAQ (reference sequence). The CDR3 contains 15 residues. Trimming took 3 bases from V and 2 from J; bases not matched to a gene: 2. CDR3 in amino acids: CASSFGTGGPYEQYF. In DNA, the CDR3 is TGTGCCAGCAGCTTCGGGACAGGGGGCCCCTACGAGCAGTACTTC.

The genes are TRBV10-3 and TRBJ1-2; TRBD1 is a possible D gene (5 bases). The CDR3 has 14 residues. Per germline, CDR1 ENHRY and CDR2 SYGVKD. V was trimmed by 5 bases and J by 5 bases, leaving 15 bases between them. CDR3 sequence (DNA): TGTGCCATCAGTCCGGGACCGGAGGGATATGGCTACACCTTC. Its translation: CAISPGPEGYGYTF.